The T cell receptor (beta chain) under discussion was sequenced for a study of blood T cell repertoires in COVID-19. Overall study: Samples representing acute and convalescent COVID-19 were sourced from the United States, Italy and Spain.

Seattle participants joined during active infection and were tracked over time. Measured with immunoSEQ multiplex PCR; TCRdb has only the in-frame clones, and not every one. The sample holds 250,000 or so clones, around nine tenths seen once. The V gene end was trimmed by 5 bases and the J gene end by 1 base; junction bases not matched to a gene: 3. From germline, CDR1 is SGHAT and CDR2 FQNNGV. This CDR3 has 14 residues. The sample taken for sequencing was peripheral blood. This TCR was sampled from a woman aged 55-70 years with COVID-19, enrolled during active disease. This chain uses TRBV11-2 with TRBJ2-3; the match to TRBD2 covers 7 bases. The CDR3 sequence: CASSRDYGTDTQYF. The CDR3 DNA sequence: TGTGCCAGCAGCAGGGACTACGGCACAGATACGCAGTATTTT. The full variable domain, with the rest looked up from reference TRBV11-2 and TRBJ2-3, is EAGVAQSPRYKIIEKRQSVAFWCNPISGHATLYWYQQILGQGPKLLIQFQNNGVVDDSQLPKDRFSAERLKGVDSTLKIQPAKLEDSAVYLCASSRDYGTDTQYFGPGTRLTVL.